Listed below are T cell receptor beta chains from one sample, sequenced in a study of T cell repertoires in cytomegalovirus infection. TCRdb re-called the reads with MiXCR, one entry per CDR3 protein. The data show hundreds of thousands of distinct CDR3 sequences, 33% seen once. No antigens are known for them. This specimen consisted of cultured PBMCs, obtained from culture after CMV antigen stimulation. These receptor sequences come from a human donor in good health (CMV status not recorded). Some clones in this sample may be carry-over from other donors' samples. CDR3s include the opening cysteine and the closing phenylalanine or tryptophan. D genes are given only for firm matches. Rows may omit the clone size; those that give it use once, few, many or a size class.

v_gene	abundance	d_gene	j_gene	CDR3nt	CDR3aa
TRBV7-2	many	.	TRBJ2-5	TGTGCCAGCAGCTTAGCGGGGCAGATCCAAGAGACCCAGTACTTC	CASSLAGQIQETQYF
TRBV12-3/TRBV12-4	few	.	TRBJ2-3	TGTGCCAGCAGTGCCAGGACGGGCACAGATACGCAGTATTTT	CASSARTGTDTQYF
TRBV7-2	.	.	TRBJ1-1	TGTGCCAGCAAAACAGGTTTTACTGAAGCTTTCTTT	CASKTGFTEAFF
TRBV20-1	few	.	TRBJ1-6	TGCAGTGCGTTAAGAGGTGGGCAGTATCGTAATTCACCCCTCCACTTT	CSALRGGQYRNSPLHF
TRBV4-1	few	.	TRBJ1-5	TGCGCCAGCAGCCAAGGCGGGCTAGGGAATCAGCCCCAGCATTTT	CASSQGGLGNQPQHF
TRBV12-3/TRBV12-4	.	.	TRBJ1-1	TGTGCCAGCACGGCCTATGGGGGGATGAACACTGAAGCTTTCTTT	CASTAYGGMNTEAFF
TRBV20-1	.	.	TRBJ2-2	TGCAGTGCTATGGGGGGGCCGAACACCGGGGAGCTGTTTTTT	CSAMGGPNTGELFF
TRBV6-2/TRBV6-3	.	.	TRBJ1-1	TGTGCCAGCAGTTACTCAACAAAAGCTTTCTTT	CASSYSTKAFF
TRBV10-3	.	.	TRBJ1-2	TGTGCCATCAGTGAGGAGACAGGCGCCTATGGCTACACCTTC	CAISEETGAYGYTF
TRBV5-4	.	.	TRBJ2-1	TGTGCCAGCAGCCCTCTACACAGGTCCTTCTACAATGAGCAGTTCTTC	CASSPLHRSFYNEQFF
TRBV19	.	.	TRBJ2-7	TGTGCCAGTAGTAGATCTGTGAGGAACTACGAGCAGTACTTC	CASSRSVRNYEQYF
TRBV6-5	few	.	TRBJ2-5	TGTGCCAGCAGTCCCCCGGGCGGGCGGGAGACCCAGTACTTC	CASSPPGGRETQYF
TRBV7-9	.	.	TRBJ1-6	TGTGCCAGCAGTCCCCCGGGGGGTCGGAATTCACCCCTCCACTTT	CASSPPGGRNSPLHF
TRBV27	few	.	TRBJ2-3	TGTGCCAGCAGTTTCGGGGCCGCTAGCACAGATACGCAGTATTTT	CASSFGAASTDTQYF
TRBV12-5	.	TRBD2	TRBJ2-1	TGTGCTAGTGGAGGGACTAGCGGCAATGAGCAGTTCTTC	CASGGTSGNEQFF
TRBV28	few	.	TRBJ1-1	TGTGCCAGCAGCCTAACAACAGGGTCGGGACGTGAAGCTTTCTTT	CASSLTTGSGREAFF
TRBV7-2	.	.	TRBJ1-2	TGTGCCAGCAGCTCCCGGGAGACAGTCGGCTACACCTTC	CASSSRETVGYTF
TRBV7-9	.	.	TRBJ2-1	TGTGCCAGCAGCTTATGGAGGGGACCGTACAATGAGCAGTTCTTC	CASSLWRGPYNEQFF
TRBV19	.	.	TRBJ1-5	TGTGCCAGTAGTATCCCCTGGATTGGGAGCAATCAGCCCCAGCATTTT	CASSIPWIGSNQPQHF
TRBV7-2	few	TRBD1	TRBJ1-5	TGTGCCAGCAGCTCACAATCTACAGGGGGGAATCAGCCCCAGCATTTT	CASSSQSTGGNQPQHF
TRBV28	.	.	TRBJ2-5	TGTGCCAGCAGTTTACCGACCTCCACCCAGTACTTC	CASSLPTSTQYF
TRBV7-8	many	.	TRBJ1-2	TGTGCCAGCAGCTTAGCAGGTATCGGCGGTCAACTAAACTATGGCTACACCTTC	CASSLAGIGGQLNYGYTF
TRBV6-2/TRBV6-3	.	.	TRBJ2-5	TGTGCCAGCAGTTACCTGGAACAAGAGACCCAGTACTTC	CASSYLEQETQYF
TRBV11-1	.	TRBD1	TRBJ2-2	TGTGCCAGCAGCGGGCGGACAGGGGGCCTCGGGGAGCTGTTTTTT	CASSGRTGGLGELFF
TRBV2	.	TRBD1	TRBJ2-1	TGTGCCAGCGCCCGCGACGGGACAGATTTTAATGAGCAGTTCTTC	CASARDGTDFNEQFF
TRBV2	once	.	TRBJ1-1	TGTGCCAGCACCGTCGGGGGGCCCGGGAACACTGAAGCTTTCTTT	CASTVGGPGNTEAFF
TRBV20-1	once	.	TRBJ1-4	TGCAGTGCTGCCGTGAGGGCGCCTAATGAAAAACTGTTTTTT	CSAAVRAPNEKLFF
TRBV20-1	few	.	TRBJ1-5	TGCAGTGCTTCCCCGCTGCGAGATAGCAATCAGCCCCAGCATTTT	CSASPLRDSNQPQHF
TRBV7-8	.	.	TRBJ2-5	TGTGCCAGCAGCCCAACGGTTGAGACCCAGTACTTC	CASSPTVETQYF